These 5 T cell receptor beta chains were all obtained from the same sample, sequenced in a study of blood T cell repertoires in COVID-19. Using immunoSEQ multiplex PCR, the repertoire was profiled, and TCRdb retains in-frame clones only, with some absent. Found here are 65,000 to 90,000 clones, more than 80% of them singletons; the top ten hold approximately 28%. Sequencing was performed on peripheral blood. The receptors originated from a woman older than 75 with acute or convalescent COVID-19.

This clone was recorded once. The chain uses TRBV19 and TRBJ1-5, with TRBD1 matching 7 bases. Per the germline V gene, CDR1 is LNHDA and CDR2 is SQIVND (reference sequence). CDR3 length: 15 residues. J was trimmed by 0 bases and V by 5 bases; bases with no gene match: 4. This CDR3 is CASSEGTASNQPQHF. CDR3 nucleotides: TGTGCCAGTAGTGAAGGGACAGCTAGCAATCAGCCCCAGCATTTT. The full variable domain, rest sourced from reference TRBV19 and TRBJ1-5, is DGGITQSPKYLFRKEGQNVTLSCEQNLNHDAMYWYRQDPGQGLRLIYYSQIVNDFQKGDIAEGYSVSREKKESFPLTVTSAQKNPTAFYLCASSEGTASNQPQHFGDGTRLSIL.

This clone was observed a single time. The rearrangement uses TRBV27 and TRBJ1-5; D uncertain. Trimming removed 5 bases at V and 9 bases at J, with 11 bases between. The CDR3 has 12 residues. The germline V gene has CDR1 MNHEY and CDR2 SMNVEV (reference sequence). CDR3 loop: CASSPTGRPQHF. In nucleotides, the CDR3 is TGTGCCAGCAGTCCGACGGGTAGGCCCCAGCATTTT.

The chain links TRBV27 to TRBJ1-6; perhaps TRBD1 as D (6 bases). Per the germline V gene, CDR1 is MNHEY and CDR2 is SMNVEV (reference sequence). Deletions cut 6 bases from V and 6 bases from J, with 12 bases between. The CDR3 is made up of 14 amino acids. CDR3 protein: CASRRTVGNSPLHF. The CDR3 DNA reads TGTGCCAGCAGGAGGACAGTGGGTAATTCACCCCTCCACTTT.

The genes are TRBV7-2 and TRBJ1-1, with unresolved D. The CDR3 spans 13 residues. Germline V gene sequence: CDR1 SGHTA, CDR2 FQGNSA. V dropped 6 bases and J dropped 0 bases, with 8 bases sitting between them. CDR3 protein: CASSLRMNTEAFF. In DNA form, the CDR3 reads TGTGCCAGCAGTTTGAGAATGAACACTGAAGCTTTCTTT.

V is TRBV2 and J is TRBJ1-1, with 7 bases lining up with TRBD1. J was trimmed by 1 base and V by 5 bases; bases with no gene match: 4. The germline V gene encodes CDR1 SNHLY and CDR2 FYNNEI. The length of the CDR3 is 14 residues. The CDR3 sequence: CASSLQGRNTEAFF. Written as DNA, the CDR3 is TGTGCCAGCAGTCTACAGGGGAGGAACACTGAAGCTTTCTTT.